This T cell receptor (beta chain) was identified in a study of human T cells and chemical hapten exposure. Turning to this clonotype: One junction end does not reproduce the germline sequence, and a read error may be involved.

TCRdb independently ran MiXCR on the RACE reads; one entry per CDR3 protein. This sample has 180,000 or so distinct CDR3 sequences; around 30% occur once, and the top ten carry less than 3.5%. Time point given: pre-sensitization, week 0. Treatment given: therapeutic diphenylcyclopropenone sensitization with weekly scalp DPC. The germline gives CDR1 MNHEY, CDR2 SVGEGT. The CDR3 spans 14 residues. The material was whole blood, obtained in connection with sensitization to the hapten diphenylcyclopropenone (DPC). The chain employs TRBV6-2 or TRBV6-3 and TRBJ1-1, with D possibly being TRBD1 (5 bases). This sequence was found in a woman in her twenties or thirties with alopecia areata. Some clones in this sample may be carry-over from other donors' samples. CDR3 protein: CTSSYGDPGAEAFF. The CDR3 bases are TGTACCAGCAGTTACGGGGACCCGGGAGCTGAAGCTTTCTTT.